The 21 T cell receptor beta chains presented below share a single source sample, sequenced in a study of shared clonotypes between healthy human individuals (dated by TCRdb to 2018 to 2021). For the CD8 naive samples, CD45RO-negative cells were positively selected for CCR7, yielding a CD45RA+CCR7+ population from which TemRA cells were excluded. The library came from the immunoSEQ multiplex PCR assay. The table comes from immuneACCESS by way of TCRdb, which keeps in-frame sequences with V and J called. Part of the clones is missing from these tables; in studies checked, under half for an unresolved V gene and the rest for unknown reasons. This sample comprises more than 2 million clones, about 95% of them detected only once. The top ten clones comprise 0.85% to 1.2% of the sample. Sequenced input: naive CD8+ T cells sorted from blood. Sample cell subset or site, as interpreted from the label and publication: CD45RA+CCR7+. These receptors all stem from a man between 18 and 35 years old in good health.

The chain joins TRBV4-1 to TRBJ1-1; 9 bases map to TRBD1. This CDR3 has 16 amino acids. V lost 3 bases to trimming and J lost 1 base; unmatched junction nucleotides: 6. Per the germline V gene, CDR1 is MGHRA and CDR2 is YSYEKL. The CDR3 DNA is TGCGCCAGCAGCCAGGCCCTGACAGGGGGGAACACTGAAGCTTTCTTT. Translating gives CASSQALTGGNTEAFF.

The rearrangement uses TRBV28 and TRBJ1-4; D unclear. The germline V gene encodes CDR1 MDHEN and CDR2 SYDVKM. CDR3 length: 11 residues. Trimming took off 5 bases at V and 7 bases at J, with 5 bases between the two ends. Here the CDR3 DNA reads TGTGCCAGCAGTGAGATTGAAAAACTGTTTTTT. Protein product: CASSEIEKLFF. The full variable domain, in which reference TRBV28 and TRBJ1-4 provide the parts outside the CDR3, is DVKVTQSSRYLVKRTGEKVFLECVQDMDHENMFWYRQDPGLGLRLIYFSYDVKMKEKGDIPEGYSVSREKKERFSLILESASTNQTSMYLCASSEIEKLFFGSGTQLSVL.

The chain links TRBV4-3 to TRBJ1-5; D is ambiguous. The CDR3 loop spans 15 amino acids. Trimming pared 0 bases from V and 3 bases from J, leaving 9 bases between. Germline CDR1 reads LGHNA; CDR2 reads YSLEER. The DNA of the CDR3 is TGCGCCAGCAGCCAAGATCAGAATTCCAATCAGCCCCAGCATTTT. Amino acids: CASSQDQNSNQPQHF.

The sample holds one count of this clone. This sample also contains other DNA sequences that code for the same CDR3. The chain has TRBV11-1 and TRBJ1-1, with D possibly TRBD1 on 5 matching bases. The CDR3 has 15 amino acids. Germline V gene data show CDR1 as SGHAT and CDR2 as FQDESV (reference sequence). V lost 1 base to trimming and J lost 0 bases, with 9 bases between them. CDR3 DNA: TGTGCCAGCAGCTTAGAGGGGAGGATGAACACTGAAGCTTTCTTT. Translation gives CASSLEGRMNTEAFF. Looking up the rest from reference TRBV11-1 and TRBJ1-1 gives the full variable domain: EAEVAQSPRYKITEKSQAVAFWCDPISGHATLYWYRQILGQGPELLVQFQDESVVDDSQLPKDRFSAERLKGVDSTLKIQPAELGDSAMYLCASSLEGRMNTEAFFGQGTRLTVV.

J is TRBJ2-3 and V is TRBV5-1; 7 bases map to TRBD2. The CDR3 sequence is 17 residues long. CDR1 is SGHRS, CDR2 YFSETQ, per germline. Trimming took 4 bases from V and 2 from J; bases not matched to a gene: 13. Written as DNA, the CDR3 is TGCGCCAGCAGCCGGGGGGAGGTAGTTCCTCACACAGATACGCAGTATTTT. Its protein is CASSRGEVVPHTDTQYF.

The chain has TRBV15 and TRBJ2-1; TRBD1 matches at 10 bases. V lost 0 bases to trimming and J lost 0 bases; unmatched junction nucleotides: 14. Germline V gene lookup returns CDR1 LNHNV and CDR2 YYDKDF (reference sequence). The CDR3 has 21 residues. The CDR3 protein is CATSRDSGTGVLPSSYNEQFF. DNA of the CDR3: TGTGCCACCAGCAGAGATAGCGGGACAGGGGTTCTACCGAGCTCCTACAATGAGCAGTTCTTC.

In the case of this clone: The sample holds other DNA sequences that translate to the same CDR3. CDR3 DNA sequence: TGCGCCAGCAGCCAAGACAGGGTCGGCTACGAGCAGTACTTC. Translation: CASSQDRVGYEQYF. The genes are TRBV4-3 and TRBJ2-7; D perhaps matches TRBD1 (5 bases). The CDR3 runs 14 residues. Deletions cut 0 bases from V and 3 bases from J, with 9 bases between. Germline CDR1 LGHNA, CDR2 YSLEER.

Note on this clone: The same CDR3 is also encoded by other DNA sequences in this sample. The rearrangement links TRBV5-6 to TRBJ2-7; D remains unclear. The CDR3 spans 12 residues. V was cut by 2 bases and J by 0 bases, with 3 bases left in between. Germline V gene sequence: CDR1 SGHDT, CDR2 YYEEEE. The CDR3 here is CASSFFSYEQYF. CDR3 nucleotide sequence: TGTGCCAGCAGCTTCTTCTCCTACGAGCAGTACTTC.

Details on this clone: One junction end disagrees with the germline gene, perhaps due to a read error. This rearrangement joins TRBV7-7 to TRBJ2-7; D possibly corresponds to TRBD2 (6 bases). This CDR3 is built from 13 residues. Germline CDR1 reads SSHAT; CDR2 reads FNYEAQ (reference sequence). This CDR3 is CASSLVAGHEQYF. The CDR3 nucleotides are TGTGCTAGCAGCTTAGTTGCGGGACACGAGCAGTACTTC.

V gene TRBV9 combines with J gene TRBJ2-2; a weak D match, TRBD2 (5 bases). This CDR3 has 17 residues. Looked up from germline, CDR1 is SGDLS and CDR2 is YYNGEE. V was pared by 0 bases and J by 0 bases, with 12 bases between. In DNA, the CDR3 is TGTGCCAGCAGCGTAGAAATTAAGAGGGCGAACACCGGGGAGCTGTTTTTT. It yields the protein CASSVEIKRANTGELFF.

This chain links TRBV4-1 with TRBJ2-5, with no clear D. The CDR3 loop spans 13 amino acids. V was cut by 0 bases and J by 4 bases, with 6 bases left in between. Per germline, CDR1 MGHRA and CDR2 YSYEKL. The CDR3 DNA is TGCGCCAGCAGCCAAGAGGGAATAGAGACCCAGTACTTC. The encoded protein is CASSQEGIETQYF.

The chain has TRBV6-6 and TRBJ1-2; 9 bases match TRBD1. Unmatched junction bases numbered 4, after V lost 2 bases and J lost 6 bases. This CDR3 comprises 14 residues. Looked up from germline, CDR1 is MNHNY and CDR2 is SVGAGI (reference sequence). CDR3 residues: CASSYRDRENGYTF. CDR3 bases: TGTGCCAGCAGTTACCGGGACAGGGAAAATGGCTACACCTTC.

This chain uses TRBV6-6 with TRBJ1-5; a possible D gene is TRBD1 (5 bases). The CDR3 totals 16 residues. Germline assignment: CDR1 MNHNY and CDR2 SVGAGI (reference sequence). V lost 3 bases and J lost 5, with 17 bases in between. CDR3 amino acids: CASSYPGHYLDQPQHF. Here the CDR3 DNA reads TGTGCCAGCAGTTATCCCGGACACTACCTAGATCAGCCCCAGCATTTT.

This clone has only one observation. The V and J genes are TRBV6-5 and TRBJ1-1; D possibly corresponds to TRBD1 (5 bases). Per the germline V gene, CDR1 is MNHEY and CDR2 is SVGAGI. The CDR3 contains 14 residues. Trimming took 5 bases from V and 4 from J, leaving 14 bases between them. The CDR3 reads CASSPQGLRTEAFF. The CDR3 nucleotides read TGTGCCAGCAGTCCCCAGGGACTTCGCACTGAAGCTTTCTTT.

This sequence joins TRBV7-9 and TRBJ2-3; D unresolved. Trimming pared 4 bases from V and 1 base from J, leaving 12 bases between. CDR1 and CDR2 from the germline V gene are SEHNR and FQNEAQ (reference sequence). The CDR3 extends over 15 amino acids. In nucleotides, the CDR3 is TGTGCCAGCAGCTCAGTATTGTTCGGCACAGATACGCAGTATTTT. Its translation: CASSSVLFGTDTQYF.

The V gene is TRBV7-2, the J gene TRBJ2-2; tentatively, D is TRBD1 (6 bases). Germline CDR1 SGHTA, CDR2 FQGNSA. The length of the CDR3 is 16 residues. With 5 bases removed from V and 0 bases from J, the gap between germline ends came to 13 bases. The CDR3 region is CASSPGTPPNTGELFF. The CDR3 DNA reads as TGTGCCAGCAGCCCCGGGACACCACCGAACACCGGGGAGCTGTTTTTT.

The chain links TRBV5-4 to TRBJ2-5, with 9 bases lining up with TRBD2. The CDR3 has 15 amino acids. CDR1 and CDR2 from the germline V gene are SGHNT and YYREEE (reference sequence). Unmatched junction bases numbered 6, after V lost 3 bases and J lost 3 bases. CDR3 DNA sequence: TGTGCCAGCAGCTCGGGGGGACTAGCCAAAGAGACCCAGTACTTC. Its protein product is CASSSGGLAKETQYF.

V is TRBV4-3 and J is TRBJ2-7, with TRBD2 identical over 7 bases. Trimming took 0 bases from V and 4 from J; bases not matched to a gene: 24. The CDR3 totals 21 residues. Germline values: CDR1 LGHNA, CDR2 YSLEER. The CDR3 nucleotides are TGCGCCAGCAGCCAAGAGGCCGGCAGGATGGGTGTGGGAGGGTCTTTTTACGAGCAGTACTTC. This translates into CASSQEAGRMGVGGSFYEQYF.

The gene calls are TRBV6-6 and TRBJ1-1, with D hard to call. This CDR3 has 12 residues. Germline V gives CDR1 MNHNY, CDR2 SVGAGI (reference sequence). Trimming stripped 3 bases from V and 7 bases from J, with 9 bases between. This CDR3 is CASSYGPGEAFF. The CDR3 coding sequence is TGTGCCAGCAGTTATGGCCCCGGTGAAGCTTTCTTT.

This clone was seen repeatedly, ten times or more. CDR3 protein: CSVGQANTEAFF. The CDR3 bases are TGCAGCGTTGGACAGGCGAACACTGAAGCTTTCTTT. This rearrangement joins TRBV29-1 to TRBJ1-1, with D possibly being TRBD1 (6 bases). Germline-derived CDR1 and CDR2 are SQVTM and ANQGSEA. Trimming left V 4 bases short and J 1 base short, with 7 bases between. The CDR3 is 12 residues long.

In this sample, this clone turned up once. The chain is built from TRBV4-3 and TRBJ2-1; D not certain. CDR3 size: 17 residues. Deletions cut 0 bases from V and 0 bases from J, with 12 bases between. The germline gives CDR1 LGHNA, CDR2 YSLEER. Here the CDR3 DNA reads TGCGCCAGCAGCCAAGATACCCCGCCTAGCTCCTACAATGAGCAGTTCTTC. Its protein is CASSQDTPPSSYNEQFF.